The clone carrying this T cell receptor (beta chain) showed up many times. The data were taken from a study of regulatory T cells in long-lasting Graves disease. Construction of TCR beta libraries relied on iRepertoire HTBI primers and on Arm-PCR targeting CDR3 regions. Using its own MiXCR run on the multiplex PCR reads, TCRdb lists one record per CDR3 protein. The sample consists of more than 350,000 distinct CDR3 sequences, roughly a fifth of them appearing once. This CDR3 is built from 11 residues. The germline gives CDR1 SNHLY, CDR2 FYNNEI. V lost 7 bases and J lost 8, with 11 bases in between. Time point defined: persistent/refractory GD, antithyroid drugs over 5 years with positive TRAb. Generation of the TCR library employed RNA extracted from PBMCs.

This rearrangement joins TRBV2 to TRBJ1-1; TRBD1 is a possible D gene (5 bases). Source: peripheral blood mononuclear cells (PBMCs), taken when the disease was refractory, from a patient treated with antithyroid drugs. The clonotype originates from a female donor with Graves disease. CDR3 sequence (DNA): TGTGCCAGCATGGGAGGGGTAGAAGCTTTCTTT. This translates into CASMGGVEAFF.